This TCR beta chain emerged from a study of cytomegalovirus exposure and HLA in healthy donors. Study results and limitations: In a later analysis, HLA-associated TCR beta chains were more clonally expanded than equally common others.

This clone turned up a few times. Its antigen is as yet unknown. Vbeta (60) and Jbeta (13) primers were used in the PCR. The repertoire was sequenced with immunoSEQ multiplex PCR; TCRdb's copy has only in-frame clones and lacks some. The sample carries about 140,000 clones, around 80% recorded once. This CDR3 region has 15 residues. V lost 4 bases and J 10 bases, leaving 23 bases between the germline ends. Germline V gives CDR1 SGHRS, CDR2 YFSETQ. This clonotype originated in a female donor in good health and CMV-seronegative. The V and J genes are TRBV5-1 and TRBJ1-1; TRBD1 is a possible D gene (5 bases). The specimen was PBMCs. The chain's CDR3 is CASSQDTYPSPVAFF. The CDR3 coding sequence is TGCGCCAGCAGCCAGGACACTTACCCAAGCCCGGTAGCTTTCTTT.